This T cell receptor (beta chain) was identified in a study of cytomegalovirus exposure and HLA in healthy donors. TCRdb keeps only in-frame clones here, not all; method: immunoSEQ multiplex PCR. The repertoire consists of under 350,000 clones, with approximately 86% occurring once and the leading ten covering around 1%. Trimming cost V 3 bases and J 4 bases; bases outside gene matches: 8. The CDR3 has 15 amino acids. Looked up from germline, CDR1 is SGDLS and CDR2 is YYNGEE. The clonotype was recovered from a woman aged 18-29 years in good health and CMV-seronegative. The specimen was PBMCs. This rearrangement joins TRBV9 to TRBJ1-1; 8 nucleotides align to TRBD1. The CDR3 is CASSGGQGMSTEAFF. CDR3 coding DNA: TGTGCCAGCAGCGGTGGACAGGGAATGAGCACTGAAGCTTTCTTT.